A single sample gave rise to the 6 T cell receptor beta chains below, sequenced in a study of T cell responses to AZD1222 COVID-19 vaccine. Here immunoSEQ multiplex PCR was the method, and the copy in TCRdb shows in-frame clones only, minus some. The repertoire holds around 140,000 clones, with 92% as singletons. Material: peripheral blood, obtained 28 days after the second AZD1222 dose. The receptors originated from an adult who received the AZD1222 COVID-19 vaccine.

The V gene is TRBV11-2, the J gene TRBJ2-7, with D perhaps TRBD2 (5 bases). The CDR3 runs 14 residues. Germline assignment: CDR1 SGHAT and CDR2 FQNNGV. V dropped 2 bases and J dropped 1 base, with 9 bases sitting between them. CDR3 loop: CASSLFSGSYEQYF. The CDR3, as DNA: TGTGCCAGCAGCTTATTCAGCGGTTCCTACGAGCAGTACTTC.

The chain has TRBV4-2 and TRBJ1-2, with 8 positions matching TRBD1. Germline CDR1 LGHNA, CDR2 YNFKEQ. CDR3 length equals 16 residues. Trimming at V came to 1 base and at J to 6 bases, leaving 10 bases not matched to a gene. CDR3 protein: CASSQASGQERDGYTF. CDR3 coding DNA: TGTGCCAGCAGCCAAGCATCGGGACAGGAAAGAGATGGCTACACCTTC.

V usage is TRBV19 and J usage is TRBJ2-4; TRBD1 aligns across 12 bases. J was trimmed by 7 bases and V by 3 bases; bases with no gene match: 1. This CDR3 is 14 amino acids long. Looked up from germline, CDR1 is LNHDA and CDR2 is SQIVND (reference sequence). DNA of the CDR3: TGTGCCAGTAGTATGGGGACAGGGGGCAACATTCAGTACTTC. Translated, it gives CASSMGTGGNIQYF.

The V gene is TRBV9, the J gene TRBJ2-7, with D uncertain. The V gene lost 0 bases and the J gene lost 2 bases, with 6 bases spanning the gap. In germline, CDR1 is SGDLS, CDR2 YYNGEE. This CDR3 comprises 13 residues. CDR3 region: CASSVGGPYEQYF. CDR3 nucleotides: TGTGCCAGCAGCGTAGGTGGGCCCTACGAGCAGTACTTC.

J is TRBJ1-2 and V is TRBV6-5; the match to TRBD1 covers 9 bases. CDR3 length: 14 amino acids. V lost 6 bases to trimming and J lost 4 bases; unmatched junction nucleotides: 6. The germline CDR1 and CDR2 sequences are MNHEY and SVGAGI. CDR3 DNA sequence: TGTGCCAGCAGCGATATGGGACAGGGCTATGGCTACACCTTC. Translated, it gives CASSDMGQGYGYTF.

The chain employs TRBV11-2 and TRBJ2-7, with 8 bases that match TRBD2. V dropped 4 bases and J dropped 5; count of bases not matched to a gene: 10. The CDR3 runs 15 residues. Germline V gene data show CDR1 as SGHAT and CDR2 as FQNNGV. In DNA, the CDR3 is TGTGCCAGCAGCTCCGGGACTAGTGTCTCGGACGAGCAGTACTTC. This sequence encodes CASSSGTSVSDEQYF.